This T cell receptor beta chain was obtained from a study of blood T cells in healthy people across ages. The table lists this clonotype with many counts. Its antigen is unidentified. Notes on the study in general: Donor CMV status was unknown, possibly confounding expanded clonotype changes. In long-lived donors, naive CD4+ cell counts and diversity exceeded those of aged donors.

In terms of origin and age, donors were healthy Caucasian individuals from Russia aged about 6 to 100. Isolation of PBMCs gave at least 7 million cells per sample. Trimming took 0 bases from V and 7 from J, leaving 13 bases between them. Per germline, CDR1 ENHRY and CDR2 SYGVKD. The CDR3 extends over 15 amino acids. Primers used in a second PCR of about 7 to 12 cycles were a sample-barcoded 5' primer and a J-beta primer mix. TCRdb used MiXCR to reprocess the 5' RACE reads, holding one entry per CDR3 protein. The data contain about 1.7 million distinct CDR3 sequences, roughly 30% of them singletons. Material: blood. The chain joins TRBV10-3 to TRBJ2-1; perhaps TRBD2 as D (6 bases). This clonotype was obtained from a young woman in good health. CDR3 DNA sequence: TGTGCCATCAGTGAGTCCTCGGGAGCTTGGAATGAGCAGTTCTTC. Residues: CAISESSGAWNEQFF.